This T cell receptor beta chain was captured in a study of blood T cell repertoires in COVID-19. Participants came from about two dozen US areas, aged about 18 to 95 years. Each recovered donor of Cohort 3 presented with two negative PCRs, clearance, or symptom resolution. From germline, CDR1 is MGHDK and CDR2 SYGVNS. The V and J ends lost 2 bases and 0 bases respectively, with 9 bases between them. CDR3 length: 15 amino acids. In the original processing: Amplifying reference gene primers gave estimates of nucleated cell counts. Generated by immunoSEQ multiplex PCR, the TCRdb table keeps only in-frame clones and is missing some. The V and J calls and the clone size are those of that table, but D and trimming were determined from the DNA. Of around 450,000 clones listed, roughly 87% were seen once; the top ten hold 0.6%.

The chain carries TRBV25-1 and TRBJ2-3, with D maybe TRBD1 (6 bases). This TCR came from a man aged 18 to 35 who had recovered from COVID-19. Sequencing was performed on PBMCs or T cells enriched from blood (not recorded which). The DNA for the CDR3 is TGTGCCAGCAGTGAAGGCGACAGGAGCACAGATACGCAGTATTTT. Translated: CASSEGDRSTDTQYF.